This is a list of T cell receptor beta chains from one sample in a study of CD8+ T cells in alopecia areata. Assay used: immunoSEQ multiplex PCR; TCRdb lists only in-frame clones, some missing. The sample gives a few hundred thousand clones, around 66% of which show up once; 0.95% to 1.5% is in the top ten. The sample was CD4+ T cells sorted from blood, taken between weeks 44 and 45, from a patient treated with tofacitinib. The receptor set was obtained from a human donor with alopecia areata. CDR3s include the opening cysteine and the closing phenylalanine or tryptophan. Fields, in order: V gene, CDR3 length, clone size, D gene, J gene, CDR3 protein, CDR3 DNA. A D gene is named only where the DNA matches it firmly. The size entry is marked missing in some rows and otherwise reads once, few, many or a size class.

V gene: TRBV29-1; CDR3 length: 16; clone size: NA; D gene: NA; J gene: TRBJ1-1; CDR3 protein: CSVETPRQGGNTEAFF; CDR3 DNA: TGCAGCGTTGAGACCCCGAGGCAGGGTGGGAACACTGAAGCTTTCTTT
V gene: TRBV29-1; CDR3 length: 14; clone size: once; D gene: TRBD1; J gene: TRBJ1-6; CDR3 protein: CSVRTGGDNSPLHF; CDR3 DNA: TGCAGCGTGAGGACAGGGGGCGATAATTCACCCCTCCACTTT
V gene: TRBV7-2; CDR3 length: 13; clone size: NA; D gene: NA; J gene: TRBJ2-3; CDR3 protein: CASSQGGTDTQYF; CDR3 DNA: TGTGCCAGCAGCCAAGGGGGGACAGATACGCAGTATTTT
V gene: TRBV5-1; CDR3 length: 12; clone size: NA; D gene: NA; J gene: TRBJ2-3; CDR3 protein: CASSPNTDTQYF; CDR3 DNA: TGCGCCAGCAGCCCCAACACAGATACGCAGTATTTT
V gene: TRBV4-3; CDR3 length: 17; clone size: few; D gene: NA; J gene: TRBJ2-1; CDR3 protein: CASSQDSHPDSYNEQFF; CDR3 DNA: TGCGCCAGCAGCCAAGATTCCCACCCGGACTCATACAATGAGCAGTTCTTC
V gene: TRBV11-2; CDR3 length: 15; clone size: NA; D gene: NA; J gene: TRBJ2-3; CDR3 protein: CASSPGTISTDTQYF; CDR3 DNA: TGTGCCAGCAGCCCTGGGACAATTAGCACAGATACGCAGTATTTT
V gene: TRBV4-1; CDR3 length: 16; clone size: NA; D gene: NA; J gene: TRBJ1-1; CDR3 protein: CASSQVPGARNTEAFF; CDR3 DNA: TGCGCCAGCAGCCAAGTCCCGGGGGCGCGGAACACTGAAGCTTTCTTT
V gene: TRBV29-1; CDR3 length: 13; clone size: NA; D gene: TRBD1; J gene: TRBJ2-4; CDR3 protein: CSVTGTVKNIQCF; CDR3 DNA: TGCAGCGTGACCGGGACAGTCAAAAACATTCAGTGCTTC
V gene: TRBV19; CDR3 length: 13; clone size: NA; D gene: NA; J gene: TRBJ2-2; CDR3 protein: CASSRGNTGELFF; CDR3 DNA: TGTGCCAGTAGTCGGGGGAACACCGGGGAGCTGTTTTTT
V gene: TRBV14; CDR3 length: 14; clone size: NA; D gene: NA; J gene: TRBJ2-3; CDR3 protein: CASSQDLVGNTQYF; CDR3 DNA: TGTGCCAGCAGCCAAGATCTGGTGGGAAATACGCAGTATTTT
V gene: TRBV30; CDR3 length: 14; clone size: few; D gene: NA; J gene: TRBJ2-1; CDR3 protein: CAWERRLSYNEQFF; CDR3 DNA: TGTGCCTGGGAAAGAAGATTATCCTACAATGAGCAGTTCTTC
V gene: TRBV5-5; CDR3 length: 14; clone size: NA; D gene: NA; J gene: TRBJ2-3; CDR3 protein: CASSLGTNSDTQYF; CDR3 DNA: TGTGCCAGCAGCTTGGGGACTAACTCAGATACGCAGTATTTT
V gene: TRBV19; CDR3 length: 15; clone size: many; D gene: NA; J gene: TRBJ1-2; CDR3 protein: CASSIPNRSIYGYTF; CDR3 DNA: TGTGCCAGTAGTATACCGAACAGGTCGATCTATGGCTACACCTTC
V gene: TRBV25-1; CDR3 length: 14; clone size: few; D gene: NA; J gene: TRBJ1-1; CDR3 protein: CASSEVGQNTEAFF; CDR3 DNA: TGTGCCAGCAGTGAGGTCGGACAGAACACTGAAGCTTTCTTT
V gene: TRBV11-3; CDR3 length: 13; clone size: NA; D gene: NA; J gene: TRBJ2-3; CDR3 protein: CASSLNHADTQYF; CDR3 DNA: TGTGCCAGCAGCTTAAACCATGCAGATACGCAGTATTTT
V gene: TRBV7-9; CDR3 length: 15; clone size: NA; D gene: TRBD2; J gene: TRBJ2-7; CDR3 protein: CASSPGGASSDEQYF; CDR3 DNA: TGTGCCAGCAGCCCCGGGGGGGCCTCCTCGGACGAGCAGTACTTC
V gene: TRBV4-3; CDR3 length: 15; clone size: NA; D gene: NA; J gene: TRBJ1-2; CDR3 protein: CASSQDRRGNYGYTF; CDR3 DNA: TGCGCCAGCAGCCAAGATCGCAGGGGAAACTATGGCTACACCTTC
V gene: TRBV9; CDR3 length: 16; clone size: NA; D gene: TRBD1; J gene: TRBJ1-5; CDR3 protein: CASSPGQGGSNQPQHF; CDR3 DNA: TGTGCCAGCAGCCCAGGACAGGGCGGAAGCAATCAGCCCCAGCATTTT
V gene: TRBV11-2; CDR3 length: 13; clone size: NA; D gene: TRBD2; J gene: TRBJ2-3; CDR3 protein: CASSASGGNTQYF; CDR3 DNA: TGTGCCAGCAGCGCTAGCGGGGGAAATACGCAGTATTTT
V gene: TRBV2; CDR3 length: 13; clone size: NA; D gene: NA; J gene: TRBJ2-7; CDR3 protein: CASRMTPPGEQYF; CDR3 DNA: TGTGCCAGTCGAATGACACCCCCAGGGGAGCAGTACTTC
V gene: TRBV4-3; CDR3 length: 15; clone size: NA; D gene: NA; J gene: TRBJ2-7; CDR3 protein: CASSQVRQAAYEQYF; CDR3 DNA: TGCGCCAGCAGCCAAGTTAGACAGGCCGCCTACGAGCAGTACTTC
V gene: TRBV25-1; CDR3 length: 14; clone size: NA; D gene: NA; J gene: TRBJ2-5; CDR3 protein: CASSKRDLGETQYF; CDR3 DNA: TGTGCCAGCAGTAAAAGGGACCTCGGGGAGACCCAGTACTTC
V gene: TRBV5-1; CDR3 length: 15; clone size: NA; D gene: NA; J gene: TRBJ2-3; CDR3 protein: CASSRAGASTDTQYF; CDR3 DNA: TGCGCCAGCAGCCGGGCAGGGGCTAGCACAGATACGCAGTATTTT
V gene: TRBV27; CDR3 length: 13; clone size: NA; D gene: NA; J gene: TRBJ2-7; CDR3 protein: CASKGGSSYEQYF; CDR3 DNA: TGTGCCAGCAAGGGGGGGAGCTCCTACGAGCAGTACTTC
V gene: TRBV18; CDR3 length: 14; clone size: NA; D gene: NA; J gene: TRBJ2-3; CDR3 protein: CASSPRASTDTQYF; CDR3 DNA: TGTGCCAGCTCACCCCGTGCTAGCACAGATACGCAGTATTTT
V gene: TRBV7-2; CDR3 length: 15; clone size: NA; D gene: NA; J gene: TRBJ2-7; CDR3 protein: CASSPGLAYSYEQYF; CDR3 DNA: TGTGCCAGCAGCCCCGGACTCGCGTACTCCTACGAGCAGTACTTC
V gene: TRBV29-1; CDR3 length: 8; clone size: NA; D gene: NA; J gene: TRBJ1-1; CDR3 protein: CSVEEAFF; CDR3 DNA: TGCAGCGTTGAGGAAGCTTTCTTT
V gene: TRBV2; CDR3 length: 14; clone size: NA; D gene: TRBD1; J gene: TRBJ2-7; CDR3 protein: CAIIRGGQGYEQYF; CDR3 DNA: TGTGCCATAATACGTGGGGGACAGGGCTACGAGCAGTACTTC
V gene: TRBV9; CDR3 length: 13; clone size: few; D gene: NA; J gene: TRBJ1-5; CDR3 protein: CASSRGGFQPQHF; CDR3 DNA: TGTGCCAGCAGCAGGGGAGGGTTCCAGCCCCAGCATTTT
V gene: TRBV7-8; CDR3 length: 16; clone size: NA; D gene: TRBD2; J gene: TRBJ2-5; CDR3 protein: CASSSLTSGLQGTQYF; CDR3 DNA: TGTGCCAGCAGCTCATTGACTAGCGGTTTGCAGGGGACCCAGTACTTC
V gene: TRBV14; CDR3 length: 12; clone size: NA; D gene: NA; J gene: TRBJ1-1; CDR3 protein: CASSQDFRGTFF; CDR3 DNA: TGTGCCAGCAGCCAAGATTTCCGAGGAACTTTCTTT
V gene: TRBV2; CDR3 length: 15; clone size: NA; D gene: TRBD1; J gene: TRBJ1-5; CDR3 protein: CASSGRTGSNQPQHF; CDR3 DNA: TGTGCCAGCAGTGGCCGGACAGGTAGCAATCAGCCCCAGCATTTT
V gene: TRBV29-1; CDR3 length: 14; clone size: NA; D gene: NA; J gene: TRBJ2-1; CDR3 protein: CSVEGGTSYNEQFF; CDR3 DNA: TGCAGCGTTGAAGGGGGTACATCCTACAATGAGCAGTTCTTC
V gene: TRBV30; CDR3 length: 13; clone size: NA; D gene: NA; J gene: TRBJ1-1; CDR3 protein: CAWSEDRNTEAFF; CDR3 DNA: TGTGCCTGGAGCGAGGACAGGAACACTGAAGCTTTCTTT
V gene: TRBV7-6; CDR3 length: 15; clone size: many; D gene: NA; J gene: TRBJ2-2; CDR3 protein: CASSLDLLFTGELFF; CDR3 DNA: TGTGCCAGCAGCTTAGATCTCCTTTTCACCGGGGAGCTGTTTTTT
V gene: TRBV5-1; CDR3 length: 13; clone size: NA; D gene: NA; J gene: TRBJ1-1; CDR3 protein: CASSPQTNTEAFF; CDR3 DNA: TGCGCCAGCAGCCCACAGACGAACACTGAAGCTTTCTTT
V gene: TRBV4-3; CDR3 length: 13; clone size: few; D gene: NA; J gene: TRBJ1-5; CDR3 protein: CASSRRAGQPQHF; CDR3 DNA: TGCGCCAGCAGCCGCAGGGCGGGCCAGCCCCAGCATTTT
V gene: TRBV29-1; CDR3 length: 14; clone size: NA; D gene: NA; J gene: TRBJ1-1; CDR3 protein: CSVVVQGKDTEAFF; CDR3 DNA: TGCAGCGTTGTGGTACAGGGTAAAGACACTGAAGCTTTCTTT
V gene: TRBV23-1; CDR3 length: 12; clone size: NA; D gene: NA; J gene: TRBJ2-3; CDR3 protein: CASSHSSDTQYF; CDR3 DNA: TGCGCCAGCAGTCACAGTTCAGATACGCAGTATTTT
V gene: TRBV6-5; CDR3 length: 14; clone size: few; D gene: NA; J gene: TRBJ2-3; CDR3 protein: CASSMMGRTDTQYF; CDR3 DNA: TGTGCCAGCAGTATGATGGGGCGGACAGATACGCAGTATTTT
V gene: TRBV7-3; CDR3 length: 13; clone size: NA; D gene: NA; J gene: TRBJ2-1; CDR3 protein: CASSLDRHNEQFF; CDR3 DNA: TGTGCCAGCAGCTTAGACCGCCACAATGAGCAGTTCTTC
V gene: TRBV29-1; CDR3 length: 13; clone size: NA; D gene: TRBD2; J gene: TRBJ2-7; CDR3 protein: CSVSGGPTYEQYF; CDR3 DNA: TGCAGCGTTAGCGGGGGGCCGACCTACGAGCAGTACTTC
V gene: TRBV29-1; CDR3 length: 13; clone size: NA; D gene: NA; J gene: TRBJ1-1; CDR3 protein: CSVGQRLNTEAFF; CDR3 DNA: TGCAGCGTCGGACAGAGATTGAACACTGAAGCTTTCTTT
V gene: TRBV30; CDR3 length: 14; clone size: NA; D gene: TRBD2; J gene: TRBJ2-2; CDR3 protein: CALGLVSRTGELFF; CDR3 DNA: TGTGCCTTGGGACTAGTGAGTCGCACCGGGGAGCTGTTTTTT
V gene: TRBV18; CDR3 length: 13; clone size: NA; D gene: NA; J gene: TRBJ1-2; CDR3 protein: CASSPQGKAGYTF; CDR3 DNA: TGTGCCAGCTCACCACAGGGGAAGGCTGGCTACACCTTC
V gene: TRBV7-9; CDR3 length: 11; clone size: few; D gene: NA; J gene: TRBJ2-7; CDR3 protein: CASSRVHEQYF; CDR3 DNA: TGTGCCAGCAGCCGCGTCCACGAGCAGTACTTC
V gene: TRBV7-2; CDR3 length: 14; clone size: NA; D gene: NA; J gene: TRBJ2-7; CDR3 protein: CASSLAGSRYEQYF; CDR3 DNA: TGTGCCAGCAGCTTAGCAGGGAGCCGTTACGAGCAGTACTTC
V gene: TRBV19; CDR3 length: 15; clone size: NA; D gene: NA; J gene: TRBJ1-2; CDR3 protein: CASSPQGSINYGYTF; CDR3 DNA: TGTGCCAGTAGTCCTCAGGGCAGCATTAACTATGGCTACACCTTC
V gene: TRBV6-5; CDR3 length: 14; clone size: NA; D gene: NA; J gene: TRBJ1-1; CDR3 protein: CASRTDSSNTEAFF; CDR3 DNA: TGTGCCAGCAGAACGGACAGTTCGAACACTGAAGCTTTCTTT